This TCR beta chain appears in the sequencing data of a study of OX40 agonist ivuxolimab in advanced cancers. Method: immunoSEQ multiplex PCR; TCRdb's copy keeps in-frame clones and lacks some. The sample consists of about 35,000 clones, about four fifths of them appearing once. The sequencing here drew on CD4+ or CD8+ T cells sorted from blood, taken in a trial of the OX40 agonist ivuxolimab. The sequence was collected from an adult with an advanced solid tumor such as melanoma, head and neck, liver or kidney cancer.

This CDR3 is CASSVGGSSNTIYF. CDR3 nucleotides: TGTGCCAGCAGTGTCGGGGGTTCCTCGAACACCATATATTTT. The V and J genes are TRBV2 and TRBJ1-3; weak D call: TRBD1 (5 bases). The V and J ends lost 4 bases and 7 bases respectively, with 14 bases between them. Germline CDR1 reads SNHLY; CDR2 reads FYNNEI. The CDR3 runs to 14 residues.